This T cell receptor (beta chain) was observed in a study of blood T cell repertoires in COVID-19. On the study more broadly: Samples came from the United States, Italy and Spain, spanning acute and convalescent COVID-19. In each case, the material was cDNA or gDNA derived from T cells, B-cell-depleted T cells, or PBMCs.

Trimming stripped 4 bases from V and 2 bases from J, with 9 bases between. Germline lookup yields CDR1 LNHDA and CDR2 SQIVND (reference sequence). The CDR3 covers 14 residues. In the original workflow: Nucleated cell counts were estimated from reference gene primer amplification. Libraries were prepared by immunoSEQ multiplex PCR; TCRdb keeps only in-frame clonotypes and omits some of them. Clonal size and the V and J genes are those of that table, whereas D and trimming came from the DNA. The sample lists about 200,000 clones, approximately 82% occurring once. The V call is TRBV19, the J call TRBJ2-4; D unresolved. This TCR was sampled from a human donor with acute or convalescent COVID-19. The donor label of this sample is uncertain. Material for sequencing was peripheral blood. The CDR3 loop is CASSTRFSKNIQYF. The CDR3, as DNA: TGTGCCAGTAGTACCCGTTTTTCCAAAAACATTCAGTACTTC.